These 22 T cell receptor beta chains were sequenced from one sample in a study of Siglec-9 on CD8 T cells in melanoma. Generated by immunoSEQ multiplex PCR, the TCRdb table keeps only in-frame clones and is missing some. The table lists approximately 35,000 clones, 80% to 85% of them singletons, with approximately 2% in the top ten. Sequencing input: Siglec-9- CD8+ T cells sorted from blood. Receptors were obtained from a human donor in good health.

This clone turned up a few times. The chain has TRBV19 and TRBJ1-1; tentative D call: TRBD1 (5 bases). Germline V CDR1 and CDR2: LNHDA, SQIVND (reference sequence). The CDR3 is 15 residues long. The V gene lost 3 bases and the J gene lost 4 bases, with 15 bases spanning the gap. In DNA form, the CDR3 reads TGTGCCAGTAGTATCAAAGCTCGGGGACCCACTGAAGCTTTCTTT. Translated: CASSIKARGPTEAFF.

This chain links TRBV28 with TRBJ2-7; TRBD1 matches at 9 bases. Germline trimming cut 5 bases from V and 2 bases from J; bases unmatched to any gene: 7. CDR3 length: 15 residues. Germline V CDR1 and CDR2: MDHEN, SYDVKM. CDR3 in DNA: TGTGCCAGCAGTCCCCGGGACAGGGACCCCTACGAGCAGTACTTC. This sequence encodes CASSPRDRDPYEQYF.

The chain has TRBV4-2 and TRBJ1-5, with a tentative D call TRBD1 (5 bases). Germline assignment: CDR1 LGHNA and CDR2 YNFKEQ. Trimming removed 0 bases from V and 2 bases from J, with 11 bases in between. This CDR3 has 16 amino acids. In DNA form, the CDR3 reads TGTGCCAGCAGCCAAGATGGGGACGGGGGCAATCAGCCCCAGCATTTT. Encoded protein: CASSQDGDGGNQPQHF.

The J gene is TRBJ1-2, the V gene TRBV21-1; TRBD1, as called in the table, went unchecked against the DNA. TRBV21-1 has pseudogene status. CDR3 length: 14 residues. CDR3 loop: CASTIYGQGYGYTF. The CDR3 coding sequence is TGTGCCAGCACAATCTACGGACAGGGCTATGGCTACACCTTC.

The rearrangement links TRBV7-8 to TRBJ2-3, with 9 bases identical to TRBD1. Germline-derived CDR1 and CDR2 are SGHVS and FQNEAQ. This CDR3 spans 15 amino acids. J lost 4 bases, V lost 4 bases, and 6 bases had no gene match. The CDR3 region is CASSSWTGAADTQYF. The DNA of the CDR3 is TGTGCCAGCAGCTCTTGGACAGGGGCTGCAGATACGCAGTATTTT.

This sequence joins TRBV7-9 and TRBJ2-1; 10 nucleotides agree with TRBD2. The CDR3 is 15 amino acids. In germline, CDR1 is SEHNR, CDR2 FQNEAQ (reference sequence). V gave up 5 bases and J gave up 8 bases; unmatched junction bases: 9. CDR3 bases: TGTGCCAGCAGCCCGAGGGGTACTAGCGGGGATGAGCAGTTCTTC. Protein sequence: CASSPRGTSGDEQFF.

This chain connects TRBV30 to TRBJ1-2; 7 positions agree with TRBD1. The V and J ends lost 4 bases and 6 bases, in that order; junction bases with no gene match: 2. The CDR3 contains 11 residues. Germline V gene lookup returns CDR1 GTSNPN and CDR2 SVGIG (reference sequence). This CDR3 is CAWTGGDGYTF. For the CDR3, the DNA is TGTGCCTGGACAGGGGGGGATGGCTACACCTTC.

This clone showed up just once. The rearrangement links TRBV4-1 to TRBJ2-1; D possibly corresponds to TRBD1 (6 bases). The V end lost 0 bases, the J end lost 6 bases, and 12 bases lay between the germline ends. Germline CDR1 and CDR2: MGHRA and YSYEKL. This CDR3 comprises 15 residues. CDR3 loop: CASSQDIQGGNEQFF. CDR3 DNA: TGCGCCAGCAGCCAAGATATACAGGGCGGCAATGAGCAGTTCTTC.

The chain uses TRBV27 and TRBJ2-2, with D uncertain. This CDR3 has 11 amino acids. CDR1 is MNHEY and CDR2 is SMNVEV in the germline V gene (reference sequence). V was clipped by 5 bases and J by 8 bases, with 6 bases between them. CDR3 sequence (DNA): TGTGCCAGCAGTGGATCTGGGGAGCTGTTTTTT. Translated: CASSGSGELFF.

The rearrangement joins TRBV5-1 to TRBJ1-2; no clear D gene. The germline V and J ends were trimmed by 4 bases and 8 bases, with 15 bases remaining between them. Germline V gives CDR1 SGHRS, CDR2 YFSETQ. The CDR3 has 13 residues. The CDR3 coding sequence is TGCGCCAGCAGCCAAGGGCCGGATTGGGGCTACACCTTC. It translates to CASSQGPDWGYTF.

The rearrangement uses TRBV7-9 and TRBJ1-1, with D tentatively TRBD1 (6 bases). CDR1 SEHNR and CDR2 FQNEAQ come from the germline V gene (reference sequence). Trimming left V 1 base short and J 1 base short, with 13 bases between. CDR3 length: 16 amino acids. CDR3 in DNA: TGTGCCAGCAGCTTAGTAGAGGACAGCGGGAACACTGAAGCTTTCTTT. Translated, it gives CASSLVEDSGNTEAFF.

The chain links TRBV6-5 to TRBJ2-3; a weak D match, TRBD2 (5 bases). V lost 5 bases and J lost 5, with 17 bases in between. The CDR3 sequence is 15 residues long. Germline V CDR1 and CDR2: MNHEY, SVGAGI. CDR3 sequence (DNA): TGTGCCAGCAGTAACCTGTCCCCGGAGGTAGATACGCAGTATTTT. It is translated as CASSNLSPEVDTQYF.

This chain links TRBV2 with TRBJ2-7; a weak D match, TRBD1 (6 bases). Between the trimmed V and J ends, which lost 4 bases and 1 base, there was a span of 14 bases. Germline V gives CDR1 SNHLY, CDR2 FYNNEI. The CDR3 is 15 residues long. The CDR3 loop reads CASSVGTPRSYEQYF. CDR3 DNA: TGTGCCAGCAGTGTCGGGACACCCCGATCCTACGAGCAGTACTTC.

The chain carries TRBV6-5 and TRBJ1-2; 9 bases align to TRBD1. The CDR3 runs 13 residues. Unmatched junction bases numbered 7, after V lost 6 bases and J lost 8 bases. Per germline, CDR1 MNHEY and CDR2 SVGAGI. CDR3 sequence (DNA): TGTGCCAGCAGCCCCGGGACAGGGAGAGGCTACACCTTC. This codes for CASSPGTGRGYTF.

The chain couples TRBV27 to TRBJ2-1; no firm D call. V was pared by 6 bases and J by 6 bases, with 6 bases between. Germline CDR1 and CDR2: MNHEY and SMNVEV (reference sequence). The CDR3 covers 11 residues. Here the CDR3 reads CASSLGNEQFF. The CDR3 DNA reads TGTGCCAGCAGCTTAGGCAATGAGCAGTTCTTC.

V gene TRBV5-1 combines with J gene TRBJ2-2; perhaps D is TRBD1 or TRBD2 (5 bases each). CDR3 length: 17 residues. The V and J ends lost 4 bases and 0 bases respectively, with 16 bases between them. Germline lookup yields CDR1 SGHRS and CDR2 YFSETQ. The CDR3 here is CASSGALRGANTGELFF. The CDR3 bases are TGCGCCAGCAGCGGCGCCCTCCGAGGGGCGAACACCGGGGAGCTGTTTTTT.

The chain is built from TRBV6-1 and TRBJ2-3; weak D call: TRBD1 (6 bases). V dropped 4 bases and J dropped 4 bases, with 12 bases sitting between them. Per germline, CDR1 MNHNS and CDR2 SASEGT. The CDR3 sequence is 14 residues long. The CDR3 DNA reads TGTGCCAGCAGTGGCACAGGGCTACCAGATACGCAGTATTTT. Residues: CASSGTGLPDTQYF.

The chain couples TRBV5-4 to TRBJ1-1, with D possibly TRBD1 on 6 matching bases. Between the trimmed V and J ends, which lost 6 bases and 12 bases, there was a span of 18 bases. The CDR3 consists of 12 residues. Germline V gene lookup returns CDR1 SGHNT and CDR2 YYREEE (reference sequence). CDR3 sequence reads: CASTLQGTVTFF. For the CDR3, the DNA is TGTGCCAGCACCCTACAGGGAACGGTAACTTTCTTT.

The chain carries TRBV7-6 and TRBJ2-2; 8 nucleotides align to TRBD1. The CDR3 consists of 14 residues. J was trimmed by 5 bases and V by 5 bases; bases with no gene match: 4. The germline gives CDR1 SGHVS, CDR2 FNYEAQ. The CDR3 here is CASSPGGRTGELFF. CDR3 nucleotides: TGTGCCAGCAGCCCAGGGGGCCGAACCGGGGAGCTGTTTTTT.

DNA of the CDR3: TGTGCCACCCAACGGGACAACTCCTACGAGCAGTACTTC. It specifies CATQRDNSYEQYF. This chain joins TRBV19 and TRBJ2-7; perhaps TRBD1 as D (6 bases). The germline V gene encodes CDR1 LNHDA and CDR2 SQIVND (reference sequence). This CDR3 region has 13 residues. V lost 10 bases and J lost 0, with 13 bases in between.

The J gene is TRBJ1-2, the V gene TRBV21-1; the table's D gene call, TRBD1, was not cross checked with the DNA. TRBV21-1 is deemed a pseudogene. This CDR3 is built from 17 residues. The CDR3 region has the DNA TGTGCCAGCAGCAAAGTTGGCAGGGGGCCGGTCGGCTATGGCTACACCTTC. Translation: CASSKVGRGPVGYGYTF.

This sequence joins TRBV5-6 and TRBJ1-1, with no clear D. CDR1 and CDR2 (germline): SGHDT, YYEEEE. Trimming stripped 0 bases from V and 3 bases from J, with 9 bases between. This CDR3 has 14 amino acids. In nucleotides, the CDR3 is TGTGCCAGCAGCTTGGATTTTTATTACACTGAAGCTTTCTTT. It yields the protein CASSLDFYYTEAFF.